This T cell receptor (beta chain) was profiled in a study of T cells expressing NK-cell markers. TCRdb reanalyzed the 5' RACE reads and collapses them to one entry per CDR3 protein, without DNA. Across roughly 450,000 distinct CDR3 sequences, the top ten clones capture 1.4% of the sample. This CDR3 has 14 amino acids. Germline CDR1 is MNHNS and CDR2 is SASEGT. With regard to this clonotype: Its antigen is not known.

Broader study findings: As a fraction of CD8+ T cells, dominant NKG2C+ clonotypes reached roughly 1.0-7.5% in 5 to 7 donors.

Sequenced material: blood T cells: a sorted CD56 or NKG2C T cell subset, CD4+ or CD8+ T cells, or bulk PBMC T cells (not recorded which). This sequence joins TRBV6-1 and TRBJ1-1. The clonotype comes from a woman aged 45-65 years in good health. CDR3 in amino acids: CASSATRDSDEAFF.